A selection of T cell receptor beta chains follows, all from one sample in a study of Tregs in tolerant kidney transplant recipients. Clones were sequenced by immunoSEQ multiplex PCR, and TCRdb holds only the in-frame ones, with some missing. In the table there are 100,000 to 120,000 clones, nearly 90% of which are singletons. The material was CD4+ T cells from blood, obtained before the transplant. The receptors stem from a human donor who received a combined kidney and bone marrow transplant. The CDR3 runs from the conserved cysteine through the conserved F or W.

J,V,CDR3
TRBJ2-2,TRBV25-1,CASSGGGSYTGELFF
TRBJ2-5,TRBV5-1,CATSPGSAQETQYF
TRBJ2-5,TRBV18,CASSPVGQSGETQYF
TRBJ2-2,TRBV2,CASRGLAGGLSGELFF
TRBJ2-3,TRBV10-3,CAISVGAGAHRATQYF
TRBJ2-1,TRBV4-2,CASSQGTGRGDEQFF
TRBJ2-7,TRBV28,CASSYGTTKSYEQYF
TRBJ2-3,TRBV7-9,CASSLAFKTGAGTDTQYF
TRBJ2-1,TRBV27,CASSLSKRGAGDEQFF
TRBJ2-5,TRBV6-1,CASRPRTNPQETQYF
TRBJ1-2,TRBV30,CAWRYGTGAYGYTF
TRBJ1-1,TRBV29-1,CSVRKEGGVWNTEAFF
TRBJ2-7,TRBV11-2,CASKRGDRVFDEQYF
TRBJ1-1,TRBV7-2,CASSLATEAFF
TRBJ2-2,TRBV4-2,CASSQAILRGGLGGELFF
TRBJ2-1,TRBV5-1,CASSLSGGRYNEQFF
TRBJ2-5,TRBV5-1,CASSLALIQETQYF
TRBJ2-3,TRBV7-7,CASSLGTSADTQYF
TRBJ1-6,TRBV5-4,CASSLGASGNSPLHF
TRBJ2-3,TRBV5-6,CASSFSGTGSTDTQYF
TRBJ2-7,TRBV4-1,CASSQRGNRDHEQYF
TRBJ2-4,TRBV2,CASVLAFKNIQYF
TRBJ2-6,TRBV7-2,CASKIYSGANVLTF
TRBJ2-3,TRBV5-1,CASSLVAGIAGDTQYF
TRBJ1-1,TRBV6-5,CASRRLRNTEAFF
TRBJ1-4,TRBV2,CASRGTGGAGEKLFF
TRBJ1-2,TRBV27,CASSPNTGGLGYGYTF
TRBJ2-7,TRBV28,CASSLQGKSSYEQYF
TRBJ1-2,TRBV15,CATSRDPTPDYGYTF
TRBJ1-5,TRBV5-6,CASSLAGGNQPQHF
TRBJ2-1,TRBV1,CTSRLLGLAGVQGEQFF
TRBJ2-7,TRBV18,CASSSTSGRDEQYF
TRBJ1-2,TRBV6-1,CASSDLDWTGYGYTF
TRBJ2-2,TRBV7-2,CASSWISGNTGELFF
TRBJ1-1,TRBV28,CASSPDRGTEAFF
TRBJ2-1,TRBV6-6,CASSPVTGFGYNEQFF
TRBJ2-3,TRBV5-4,CASSARGSASEYF
TRBJ2-3,TRBV7-2,CASSSSPTDTQYF
TRBJ2-7,TRBV5-1,CASSLDPGRVDEQYF
TRBJ2-7,TRBV13,CASSLQGAWSYEQYF